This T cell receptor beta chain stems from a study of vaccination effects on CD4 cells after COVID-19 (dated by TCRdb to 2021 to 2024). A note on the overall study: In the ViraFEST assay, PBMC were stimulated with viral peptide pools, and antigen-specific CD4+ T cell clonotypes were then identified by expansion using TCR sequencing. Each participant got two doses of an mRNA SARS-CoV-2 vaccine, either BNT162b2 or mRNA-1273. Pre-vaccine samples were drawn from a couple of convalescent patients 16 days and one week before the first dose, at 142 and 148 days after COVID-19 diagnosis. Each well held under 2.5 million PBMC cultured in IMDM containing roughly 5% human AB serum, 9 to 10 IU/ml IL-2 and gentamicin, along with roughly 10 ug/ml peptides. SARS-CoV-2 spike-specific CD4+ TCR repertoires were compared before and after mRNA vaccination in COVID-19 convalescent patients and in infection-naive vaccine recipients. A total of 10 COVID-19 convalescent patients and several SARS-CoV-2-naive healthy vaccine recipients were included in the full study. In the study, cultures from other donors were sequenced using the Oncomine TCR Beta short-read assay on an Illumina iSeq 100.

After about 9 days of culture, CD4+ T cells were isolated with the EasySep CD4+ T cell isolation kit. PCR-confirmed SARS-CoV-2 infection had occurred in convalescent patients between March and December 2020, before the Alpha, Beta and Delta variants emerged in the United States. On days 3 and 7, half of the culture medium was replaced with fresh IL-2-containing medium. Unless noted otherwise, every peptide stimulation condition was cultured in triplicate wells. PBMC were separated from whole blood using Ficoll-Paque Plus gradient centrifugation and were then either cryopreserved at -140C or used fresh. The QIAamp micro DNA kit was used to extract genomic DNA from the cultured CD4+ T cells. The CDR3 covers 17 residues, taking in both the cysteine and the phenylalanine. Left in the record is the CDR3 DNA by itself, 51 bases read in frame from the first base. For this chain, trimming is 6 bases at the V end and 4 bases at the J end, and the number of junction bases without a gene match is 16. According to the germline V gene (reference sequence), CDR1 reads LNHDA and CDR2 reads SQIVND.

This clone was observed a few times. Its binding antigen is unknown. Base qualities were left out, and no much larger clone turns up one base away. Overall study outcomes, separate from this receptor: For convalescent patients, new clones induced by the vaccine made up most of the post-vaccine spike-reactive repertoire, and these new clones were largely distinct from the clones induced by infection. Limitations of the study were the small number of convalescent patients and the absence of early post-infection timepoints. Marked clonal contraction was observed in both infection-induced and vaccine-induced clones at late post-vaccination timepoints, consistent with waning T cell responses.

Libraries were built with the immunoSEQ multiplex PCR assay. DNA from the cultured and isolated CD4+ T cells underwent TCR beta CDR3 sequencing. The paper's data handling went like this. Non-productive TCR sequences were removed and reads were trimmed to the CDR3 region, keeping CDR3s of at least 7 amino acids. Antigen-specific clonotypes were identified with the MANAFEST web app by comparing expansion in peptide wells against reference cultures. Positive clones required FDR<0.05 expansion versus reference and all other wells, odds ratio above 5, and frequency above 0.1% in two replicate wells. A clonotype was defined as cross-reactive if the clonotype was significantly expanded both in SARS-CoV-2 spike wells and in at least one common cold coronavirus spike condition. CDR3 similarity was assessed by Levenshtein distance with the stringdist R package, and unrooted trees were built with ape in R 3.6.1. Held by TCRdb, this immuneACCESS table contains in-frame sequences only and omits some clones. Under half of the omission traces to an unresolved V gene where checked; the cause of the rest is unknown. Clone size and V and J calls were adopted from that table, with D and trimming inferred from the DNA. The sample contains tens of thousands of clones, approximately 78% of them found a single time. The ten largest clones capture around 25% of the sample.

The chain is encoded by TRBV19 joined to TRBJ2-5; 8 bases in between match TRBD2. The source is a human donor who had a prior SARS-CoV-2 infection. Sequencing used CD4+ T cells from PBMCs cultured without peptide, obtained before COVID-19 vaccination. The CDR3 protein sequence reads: CASSTYSGTSGGETQYF. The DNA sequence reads TGTGCCAGTAGCACCTACTCCGGGACTAGTGGTGGAGAGACCCAGTACTTC.